This section outlines one T cell receptor beta chain sequence together with its context. V was cut by 0 bases and J by 4 bases, with 9 bases left in between. The CDR3 is made up of 14 amino acids. The germline V gene encodes CDR1 LGHNA and CDR2 YSLEER. In the original analysis: By means of reference gene primer amplification, nucleated cell counts were estimated. Sequencing was performed with immunoSEQ multiplex PCR; in TCRdb, only in-frame clones are kept and a portion is missing. The DNA gave D and trimming, while V, J and clone size come from that table. The sample has around 140,000 clones, about 90% seen once. The sample originates from a study of blood T cell repertoires in COVID-19. Study at large: Sites in the United States, Italy and Spain provided acute and convalescent COVID-19 samples. Sources were T cells, B-cell-depleted T cells, or PBMCs; the material itself was cDNA or gDNA.

V is TRBV4-3 and J is TRBJ1-1; no clear D. The sample consisted of peripheral blood. The sequence was collected from a man aged 45-65 years with active COVID-19. CDR3 nucleotides: TGCGCCAGCAGCCAAGACAGGCAGAGCACTGAAGCTTTCTTT. Its translation is CASSQDRQSTEAFF.